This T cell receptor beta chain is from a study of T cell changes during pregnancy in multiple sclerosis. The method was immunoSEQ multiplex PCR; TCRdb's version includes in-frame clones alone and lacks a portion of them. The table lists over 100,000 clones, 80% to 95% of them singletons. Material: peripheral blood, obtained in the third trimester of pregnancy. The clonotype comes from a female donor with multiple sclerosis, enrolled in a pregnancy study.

CDR3 DNA: TGTGCCAGCAGCAAGGGGACTAGCGGGAGAGCCCGAGAGACCCAGTACTTC. This gives the protein CASSKGTSGRARETQYF. This chain connects TRBV7-3 to TRBJ2-5; the match to TRBD2 covers 14 bases. The CDR3 loop spans 17 amino acids. V lost 5 bases, J lost 4 bases, and 9 bases stayed unmatched. CDR1 is SGHTA and CDR2 is FQGTGA in the germline V gene.